This T cell receptor (beta chain) appears in the sequencing data of a study of spatial heterogeneity in lung cancer. Across the study: Mean representation of each unique TCR and UMI combination in the raw reads exceeded 9.5 occurrences.

Trimming removed 3 bases from V and 3 bases from J, with 9 bases in between. Germline CDR1 and CDR2: MNHEY and SVGAGI. The CDR3 is 13 amino acids. Time point of the sample: sample taken at primary tumor resection. Donors were roughly 72 untreated early-stage non-small cell lung cancer patients. From tumor, nontumor lung or frozen PBMC, whole RNA was taken unsorted for sequencing. Each CDR3 protein is one row after TCRdb ran MiXCR on the 5' RACE reads. The sample shows about 92,000 distinct CDR3 sequences, over 9.5% of them seen only once. V usage is TRBV6-5 and J usage is TRBJ2-7; weak D call: TRBD1 (6 bases). This clonotype was obtained from a male donor with early-stage non-small cell lung cancer. The specimen comprised PBMCs, sampled at surgery. Here the CDR3 DNA reads TGTGCCAGCAGTTATAGACAGGACTACGAGCAGTACTTC. Its translation: CASSYRQDYEQYF.